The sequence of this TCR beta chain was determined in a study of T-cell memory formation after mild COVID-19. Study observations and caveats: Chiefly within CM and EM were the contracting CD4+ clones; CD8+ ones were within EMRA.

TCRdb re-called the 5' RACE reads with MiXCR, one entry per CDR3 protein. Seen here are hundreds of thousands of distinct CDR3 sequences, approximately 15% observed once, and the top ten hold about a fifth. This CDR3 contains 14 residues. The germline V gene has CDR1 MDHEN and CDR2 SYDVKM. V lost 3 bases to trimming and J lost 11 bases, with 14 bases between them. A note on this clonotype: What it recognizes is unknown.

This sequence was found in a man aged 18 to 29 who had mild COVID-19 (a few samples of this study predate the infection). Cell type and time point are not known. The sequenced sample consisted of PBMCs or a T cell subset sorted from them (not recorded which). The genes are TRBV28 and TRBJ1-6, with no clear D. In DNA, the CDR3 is TGTGCCAGCAGTTTGGAGACCCACAGTACACCCCTCCACTTT. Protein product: CASSLETHSTPLHF. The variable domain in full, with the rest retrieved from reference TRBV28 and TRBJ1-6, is DVKVTQSSRYLVKRTGEKVFLECVQDMDHENMFWYRQDPGLGLRLIYFSYDVKMKEKGDIPEGYSVSREKKERFSLILESASTNQTSMYLCASSLETHSTPLHFGNGTRLTVT.